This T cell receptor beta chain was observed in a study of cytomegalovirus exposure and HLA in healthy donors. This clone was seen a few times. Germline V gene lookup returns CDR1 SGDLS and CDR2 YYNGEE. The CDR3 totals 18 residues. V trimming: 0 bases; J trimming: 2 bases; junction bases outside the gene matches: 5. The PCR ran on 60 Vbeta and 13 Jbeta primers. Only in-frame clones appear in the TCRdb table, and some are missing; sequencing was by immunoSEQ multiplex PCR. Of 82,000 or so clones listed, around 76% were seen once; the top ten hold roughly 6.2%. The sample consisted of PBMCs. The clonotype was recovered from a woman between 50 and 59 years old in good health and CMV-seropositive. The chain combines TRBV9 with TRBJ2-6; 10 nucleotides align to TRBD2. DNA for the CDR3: TGTGCCAGCAGCGTAGATCAGCGGGAGGGGGCTGGGGCCAACGTCCTGACTTTC. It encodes CASSVDQREGAGANVLTF.